The clone carrying this T cell receptor beta chain turned up a few times. Its antigen is as yet unknown. The data are from a study of blood T cells in healthy people across ages. Study observations and caveats: Greater diversity and more naive CD4+ cells were seen in long-lived donors than in aged donors. The fall in TCR beta diversity per million T cells was roughly linear with age.

A second PCR of about 7 to 12 cycles used a sample-barcoded 5' primer and a J-beta primer mix. Every molecule of cDNA carried a tag from a template-switch adaptor with 12 random nucleotides. TCRdb fed the 5' RACE reads into MiXCR, producing one record per CDR3 protein. The table lists about 1 million distinct CDR3 sequences, 45% of them singletons. Germline CDR1 KGHDR, CDR2 SFDVKD. Trimming stripped 3 bases from V and 6 bases from J, with 11 bases between. The CDR3 loop spans 14 amino acids. Aged roughly 6 to 100, donors were systemically healthy Caucasians from Russia. Sequences were obtained from blood. The chain links TRBV24-1 to TRBJ1-5, with a tentative D call TRBD1 (5 bases). The TCR originated in a woman aged 55-69 years in good health. CDR3: CATSDTTGSQPQHF. The CDR3, as DNA: TGTGCCACCAGTGATACTACAGGAAGTCAGCCCCAGCATTTT.